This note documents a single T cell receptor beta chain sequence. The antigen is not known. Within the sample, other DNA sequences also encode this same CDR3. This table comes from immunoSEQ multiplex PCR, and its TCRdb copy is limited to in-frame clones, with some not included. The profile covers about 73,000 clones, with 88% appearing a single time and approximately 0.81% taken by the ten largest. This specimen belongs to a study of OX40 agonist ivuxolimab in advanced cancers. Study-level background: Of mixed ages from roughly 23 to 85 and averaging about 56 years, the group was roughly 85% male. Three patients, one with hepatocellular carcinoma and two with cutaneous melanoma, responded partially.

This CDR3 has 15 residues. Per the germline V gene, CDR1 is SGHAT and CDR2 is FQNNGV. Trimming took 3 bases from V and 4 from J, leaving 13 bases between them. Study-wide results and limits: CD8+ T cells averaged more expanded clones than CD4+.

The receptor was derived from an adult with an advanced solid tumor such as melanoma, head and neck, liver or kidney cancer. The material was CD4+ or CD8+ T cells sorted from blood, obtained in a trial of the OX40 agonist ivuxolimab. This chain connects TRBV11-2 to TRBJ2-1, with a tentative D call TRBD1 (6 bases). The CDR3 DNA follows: TGTGCCAGCAGCTTGTCCGGGACAAGTTACAATGAGCAGTTCTTC. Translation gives CASSLSGTSYNEQFF. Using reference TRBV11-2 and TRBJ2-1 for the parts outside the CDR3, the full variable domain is EAGVAQSPRYKIIEKRQSVAFWCNPISGHATLYWYQQILGQGPKLLIQFQNNGVVDDSQLPKDRFSAERLKGVDSTLKIQPAKLEDSAVYLCASSLSGTSYNEQFFGPGTRLTVL.